The clone carrying this T cell receptor beta chain shows up as medium-sized by frequency. This specimen comes from a study of T cell clusters in autoimmune cytopenias. TRB was amplified by touch-down multiplex PCR, primer pools A and B combined. TCRdb processed the multiplex PCR reads again and assigns one entry to each CDR3 protein, with no DNA. This table lists some 5,400 distinct CDR3 sequences. From germline, CDR1 is PRHDT and CDR2 FYEKMQ (reference sequence). The CDR3 has 14 residues. Each sample's input was 200 to 250 ng genomic DNA, 30,000 to 45,000 genome equivalents. This sample was also put to use in a study of T cell repertoires in aging, cancer and after chemotherapy.

This clonotype originated in a human donor in good health. V gene TRBV13 combines with J gene TRBJ2-2. The sequencing sample was made of peripheral blood. The CDR3 sequence: CASSLGRNTGELFF.